This T cell receptor beta chain was identified in a study of regulatory T cells in long-lasting Graves disease. This clonotype was seen ten or more times. One end of the junction does not line up with germline, which may come from a read error. CDR3 regions were amplified by Arm-PCR using iRepertoire HTBI primers to build TCR beta libraries. Original methodology: Spanning all samples, the identified segments comprised 62 TRBV and about 15 TRBJ. Via MiXCR, TCRdb re-called the multiplex PCR reads, giving one row per CDR3 protein. It is TCRdb's table, rather than the study itself, that gives the V and J calls and clone size. The data hold a few hundred thousand distinct CDR3 sequences, with around 17% observed a single time. Time point denoted: newly diagnosed GD, antithyroid drugs for less than 3 months. The TCR library was made from RNA that had been extracted from PBMCs in TRIzol. The CDR3 length is 12 residues. Germline-derived CDR1 and CDR2 are SGHTA and FQGNSA.

These data also featured in a second study, about T cells in Graves' hyperthyroidism and ophthalmopathy.

The genes are TRBV7-2 and TRBJ2-5; 9 nucleotides align to TRBD2. The origin of this receptor is a woman younger than 30 with Graves disease. This specimen was peripheral blood mononuclear cells (PBMCs), taken at new diagnosis, from a patient treated with antithyroid drugs. This CDR3 is CASTLGGGAQYF. The CDR3 DNA follows: TGTGCCAGCACCTTAGGCGGGGGGGCCCAGTACTTC.